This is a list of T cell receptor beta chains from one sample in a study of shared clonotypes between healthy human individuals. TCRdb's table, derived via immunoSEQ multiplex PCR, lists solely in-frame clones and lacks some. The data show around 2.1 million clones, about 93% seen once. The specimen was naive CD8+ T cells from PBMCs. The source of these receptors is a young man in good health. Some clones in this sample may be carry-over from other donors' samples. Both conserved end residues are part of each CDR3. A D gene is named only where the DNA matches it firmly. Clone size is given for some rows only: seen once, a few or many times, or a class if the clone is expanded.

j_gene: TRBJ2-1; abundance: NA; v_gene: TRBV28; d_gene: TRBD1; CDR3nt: TGTGCCAGCAGTACCCGACAGGGATGGACCTACAATGAGCAGTTCTTC; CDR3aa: CASSTRQGWTYNEQFF
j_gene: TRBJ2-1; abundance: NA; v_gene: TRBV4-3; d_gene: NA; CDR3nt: TGCGCCAGCAGCCACTCCCCGGGCGGCAATGAGCAGTTCTTC; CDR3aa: CASSHSPGGNEQFF
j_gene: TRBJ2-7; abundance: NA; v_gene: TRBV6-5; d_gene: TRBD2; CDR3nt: TGTGCCAGCAGTTACACCCTCTTGCTAGCGGGATTTTTC; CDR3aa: CASSYTLLLAGFF
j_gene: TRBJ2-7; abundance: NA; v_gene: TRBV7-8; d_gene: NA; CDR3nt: TGTGCCAGCAGCTTAGATCGTCGTTCCTACGAGCAGTACTTC; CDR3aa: CASSLDRRSYEQYF
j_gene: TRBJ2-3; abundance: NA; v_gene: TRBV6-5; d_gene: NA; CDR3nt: TGTGCCAGCAGTTATGGGGGCGAGGGTCTCGAGGATACGCAGTATTTT; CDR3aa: CASSYGGEGLEDTQYF
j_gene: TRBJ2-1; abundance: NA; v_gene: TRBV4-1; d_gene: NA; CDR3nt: TGCGCCAGCAGCCAAGATTACGTCGGCAGCCCCCCCTACAATGAGCAGTTCTTC; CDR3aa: CASSQDYVGSPPYNEQFF
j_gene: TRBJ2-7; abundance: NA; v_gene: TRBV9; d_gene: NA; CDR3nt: TGTGCCAGCAGCGTCGGAGGGAGCTCCTACGAGCAGTACTTC; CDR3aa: CASSVGGSSYEQYF
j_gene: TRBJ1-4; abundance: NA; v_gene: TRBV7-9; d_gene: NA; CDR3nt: TGTGCCAGCAGCGCCCGGACAGACTATAATGAAAAACTGTTTTTT; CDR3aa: CASSARTDYNEKLFF
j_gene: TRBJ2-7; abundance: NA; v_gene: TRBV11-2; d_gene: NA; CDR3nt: TGTGCCAGCAGCTTCAAAGGGGAGCAGTACTTC; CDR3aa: CASSFKGEQYF
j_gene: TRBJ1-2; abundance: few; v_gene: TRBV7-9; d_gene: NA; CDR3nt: TGTGCCAGCAGCCCCATGGACAGCCTTAACTATGGCTACACCTTC; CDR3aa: CASSPMDSLNYGYTF
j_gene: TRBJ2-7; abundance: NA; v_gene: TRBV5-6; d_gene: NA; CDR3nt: TGTGCCAGCAGCGCGGGACGGGGCTGGGAGCAGTACTTC; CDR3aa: CASSAGRGWEQYF
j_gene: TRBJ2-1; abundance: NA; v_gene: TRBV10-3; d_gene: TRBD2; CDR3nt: TGTGCCATCAGTCCCTTAGCGGGAGGGGCCTACAATGAGCAGTTCTTC; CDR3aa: CAISPLAGGAYNEQFF
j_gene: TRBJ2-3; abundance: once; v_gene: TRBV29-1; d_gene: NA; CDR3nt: TGCAGCGTTGAGCCCCCCTCTTCAACTAGCACAGATACGCAGTATTTT; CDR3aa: CSVEPPSSTSTDTQYF
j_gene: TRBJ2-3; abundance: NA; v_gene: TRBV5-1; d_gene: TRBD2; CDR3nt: TGCGCCAGCAGCTACGGACTAGCGGGACTAGGTCCTGGCACAGATACGCAGTATTTT; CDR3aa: CASSYGLAGLGPGTDTQYF
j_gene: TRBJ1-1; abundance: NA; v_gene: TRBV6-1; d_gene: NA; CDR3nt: TGTGCCAGCAGTGACTGGGTGAACACTGAAGCTTTCTTT; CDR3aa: CASSDWVNTEAFF
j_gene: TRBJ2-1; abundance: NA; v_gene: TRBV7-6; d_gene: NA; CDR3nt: TGTGCCAGCAGCTTAACTTCAAGCTCCTACAATGAGCAGTTCTTC; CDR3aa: CASSLTSSSYNEQFF
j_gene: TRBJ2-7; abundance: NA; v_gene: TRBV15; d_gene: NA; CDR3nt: TGTGCCACCAGCAGAGGAGGGTTTCTGGTAAGGGAGCAGTACTTC; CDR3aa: CATSRGGFLVREQYF
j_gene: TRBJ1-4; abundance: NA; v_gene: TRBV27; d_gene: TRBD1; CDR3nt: TGTGCCAGCAGTTCTTACAGACAGGGGGCGTCTAATGAAAAACTGTTTTTT; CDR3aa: CASSSYRQGASNEKLFF
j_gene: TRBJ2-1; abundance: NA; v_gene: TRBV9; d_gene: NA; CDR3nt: TGTGCCAGCAGCGTACTTGCGGATAGATACAATGAGCAGTTCTTC; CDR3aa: CASSVLADRYNEQFF
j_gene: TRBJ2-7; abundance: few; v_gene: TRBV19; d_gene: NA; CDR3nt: TGTGCCAGTAGTACAGGTCCGATAACGTACGAGCAGTACTTC; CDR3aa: CASSTGPITYEQYF
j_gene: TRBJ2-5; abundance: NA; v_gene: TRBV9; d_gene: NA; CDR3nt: TGTGCCAGCAGCGTAGGCCCAGCGGGAGAGACCCAGTACTTC; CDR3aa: CASSVGPAGETQYF
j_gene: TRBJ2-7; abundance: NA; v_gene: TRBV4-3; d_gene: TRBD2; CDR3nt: TGCGCCAGCAGCCACCAAATAGCGGGAGGGACGGAGCAGTACTTC; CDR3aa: CASSHQIAGGTEQYF
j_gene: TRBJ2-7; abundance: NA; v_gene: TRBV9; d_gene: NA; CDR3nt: TGTGCCAGCAGCGTAGGTTGGCAGGCCTTCTCCTACGAGCAGTACTTC; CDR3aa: CASSVGWQAFSYEQYF
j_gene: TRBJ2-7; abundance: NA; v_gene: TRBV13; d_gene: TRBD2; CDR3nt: TGTGCCAGCAGTCCATTCGGAGGGGGGACTAGCTCCTACGAGCAGTACTTC; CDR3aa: CASSPFGGGTSSYEQYF